This T cell receptor (beta chain) stems from a study of blood T cell repertoires in COVID-19. As processed by the authors: How many nucleated cells were present was estimated from reference gene primer amplification. Libraries were prepared by immunoSEQ multiplex PCR; TCRdb keeps only in-frame clonotypes and omits some of them. V and J calls and clone size are copied from that table; D and trimming were computed from the DNA. The table includes around 240,000 clones, approximately 82% detected once. This CDR3 is built from 13 residues. After removal of 4 bases from V and 5 bases from J, the junction contained 5 bases not matched to a gene. Germline CDR1 and CDR2: SGDLS and YYNGEE.

This sequence was found in a woman older than 75 with acute or convalescent COVID-19. Sequencing input: peripheral blood. V gene TRBV9 combines with J gene TRBJ1-1; 7 bases line up with TRBD1. Here the CDR3 DNA reads TGTGCCAGCAGCCCCCGACAGGGAACTGAAGCTTTCTTT. Amino acids: CASSPRQGTEAFF.